These 5 T cell receptor beta chains were all obtained from the same sample, sequenced in a study of blood T cell repertoires in COVID-19. Sequencing was performed with immunoSEQ multiplex PCR; in TCRdb, only in-frame clones are kept and a portion is missing. The sample yields about 310,000 clones, 85% to 90% seen once. Input material: peripheral blood. These receptors were collected from a woman aged 25-40 years with COVID-19, enrolled during active disease.

The chain couples TRBV11-3 to TRBJ1-6; D call uncertain. CDR1 SGHNT and CDR2 YENEEA come from the germline V gene. Between the trimmed V and J ends, which lost 5 bases and 7 bases, there was a span of 9 bases. This CDR3 comprises 13 residues. CDR3 in amino acids: CASSLEPNSPLHF. The CDR3 nucleotides read TGTGCCAGCAGCCTCGAGCCGAATTCACCCCTCCACTTT.

This clone was seen a single time. The chain recombines TRBV6-5 with TRBJ1-2; D is unclear. V was cut by 0 bases and J by 6 bases, with 11 bases left in between. Germline CDR1 MNHEY, CDR2 SVGAGI. CDR3 size: 14 residues. The CDR3 here is CASSYSRSANGYTF. CDR3 nucleotide sequence: TGTGCCAGCAGTTACTCGAGAAGTGCGAATGGCTACACCTTC.

This clone was observed a single time. The CDR3: CASSLGTGDTQYF. The CDR3 DNA follows: TGCGCCAGCAGCTTGGGGACGGGGGATACGCAGTATTTT. The rearrangement joins TRBV5-1 to TRBJ2-3; D is possibly TRBD2 (5 bases). Germline CDR1 is SGHRS and CDR2 is YFSETQ. Trimming removed 0 bases from V and 6 bases from J, with 8 bases in between. This CDR3 contains 13 residues.

This chain joins TRBV2 and TRBJ2-1, with TRBD1 matching 7 bases. Germline V lookup: CDR1 SNHLY, CDR2 FYNNEI. With V trimmed by 4 bases and J by 3 bases, 6 bases remained unmatched. The CDR3 extends over 15 amino acids. CDR3 region: CASSGDRLIYNEQFF. For the CDR3, the DNA is TGTGCCAGCAGTGGGGACAGACTAATCTACAATGAGCAGTTCTTC.

The genes are TRBV5-4 and TRBJ2-5, with TRBD1 matching over 11 bases. The J segment lost 5 bases and the V segment lost 3 bases, leaving 3 bases of the junction unmatched. Germline lookup yields CDR1 SGHNT and CDR2 YYREEE (reference sequence). The length of the CDR3 is 14 residues. The CDR3 spells CASSWDRGFETQYF. In DNA, the CDR3 is TGTGCCAGCAGCTGGGACAGGGGGTTTGAGACCCAGTACTTC.